These 7 T cell receptor beta chains came from one sample sequenced in a study of CD8+CD57+ T cells in acquired aplastic anemia. Template material for TCR beta VDJ and CDR3 profiling consisted of genomic DNA. TCRdb re-called the reads through MiXCR, storing one row per CDR3 protein. The table shows tens of thousands of distinct CDR3 sequences, with approximately 45% occurring only once. The sequencing input was sorted CD4+, CD8+, or CD8+CD57+ T cells (not recorded which) from PBMCs. These receptors all come from a human donor in good health, serving as a control.

For this clonotype: This may come from a read error, since a much larger clone is one base off. This chain links TRBV12-3 or TRBV12-4 with TRBJ1-5; TRBD1 agrees at 9 bases. The CDR3 covers 14 residues. Trimming removed 6 bases from V and 4 bases from J; junction bases left unmatched: 4. In DNA, the CDR3 is TGTGCCAGCAGCACGGGACAGGGAAATCAGCCCCAGCATTTT. Translated, it gives CASSTGQGNQPQHF.

The chain joins TRBV25-1 to TRBJ2-3; 10 bases agree with TRBD2. The CDR3 runs 16 residues. Unmatched junction bases numbered 11, after V lost 3 bases and J lost 8 bases. The V gene's germline CDR1 is MGHDK and CDR2 SYGVNS. The CDR3: CASSEFPSGSAGTQYF. As DNA, the CDR3 is TGTGCCAGCAGTGAGTTCCCTAGCGGGAGCGCAGGTACGCAGTATTTT.

This clonotype was observed many times. The chain is built from TRBV10-3 and TRBJ2-1; D not certain. The V end lost 0 bases, the J end lost 3 bases, and 6 bases lay between the germline ends. Germline loops: CDR1 ENHRY, CDR2 SYGVKD. The CDR3 totals 14 residues. The CDR3 sequence is CAISESTGYNEQFF. In DNA form, the CDR3 reads TGTGCCATCAGTGAGTCGACCGGCTACAATGAGCAGTTCTTC.

The J gene is TRBJ2-7, the V gene TRBV5-1; 15 nucleotides agree with TRBD2. Trimming removed 7 bases from V and 4 bases from J; junction bases left unmatched: 0. CDR3 size: 13 residues. Germline V lookup: CDR1 SGHRS, CDR2 YFSETQ. The CDR3 bases are TGCGCCAGCGGACTAGCGGGAGGGTACGAGCAGTACTTC. It is translated as CASGLAGGYEQYF.

Ten or more counts support this clonotype. The CDR3 sequence is CASSARFGWGNEQFF. In DNA form, the CDR3 reads TGTGCCAGCAGCGCCCGCTTTGGCTGGGGTAATGAGCAGTTCTTC. The V and J genes are TRBV9 and TRBJ2-1, with D unclear. The germline gives CDR1 SGDLS, CDR2 YYNGEE. This CDR3 is built from 15 residues. The V end was cut by 3 bases, the J end by 7 bases, with 17 bases between.

V usage is TRBV4-1 and J usage is TRBJ1-1; no firm D call. The CDR3 covers 16 residues. CDR1 MGHRA and CDR2 YSYEKL come from the germline V gene. V lost 0 bases to trimming and J lost 3 bases, with 14 bases between them. CDR3 DNA: TGCGCCAGCAGCCAAGATCCCCGACCTGGGGACACTGAAGCTTTCTTT. This encodes CASSQDPRPGDTEAFF.

The gene calls are TRBV11-3 and TRBJ2-1, with 14 nucleotides matching TRBD2. From germline, CDR1 is SGHNT and CDR2 YENEEA. The V and J ends lost 9 bases and 7 bases, in that order; junction bases with no gene match: 5. The CDR3 runs 14 residues. CDR3 in DNA: TGTGCCAGTTCAGGGACTAGCGGGGGAAATGAGCAGTTCTTC. Its translation is CASSGTSGGNEQFF.